This TCR beta chain was captured in a study of blood T cell repertoires in COVID-19. In Cohort 3, a recovered donor had either two negative PCRs, clearance, or symptom resolution. CDR3 size: 14 residues. CDR1 and CDR2 (germline): SGDLS, YYNGEE. V lost 2 bases to trimming and J lost 5 bases, with 11 bases between them. Only in-frame clones appear in the TCRdb table, and some are missing; sequencing was by immunoSEQ multiplex PCR. The sample has a few hundred thousand clones, around 85% seen once. The TCR originated in a woman aged 25 to 39 who had recovered from COVID-19. The rearrangement links TRBV9 to TRBJ1-5, with D perhaps matching TRBD1 (5 bases). The sample was PBMCs or T cells enriched from blood (not recorded which). DNA of the CDR3: TGTGCCAGCAGCGTGGGGGGAGGAGATCAGCCCCAGCATTTT. As protein: CASSVGGGDQPQHF.